One sample yielded the 21 T cell receptor beta chains listed below, sequenced in a study of T cell clones after liver transplantation (dated by TCRdb to about 2019). Receptor amplification or capture employed the immunoSEQ multiplex PCR assay. This immuneACCESS table, as held by TCRdb, lists in-frame sequences with V and J called but not all clones. Of the missing ones, under half trace to an unresolved V gene in checked studies; the others have no known cause. This sample holds nearly 55,000 clones; roughly 84% were observed only once. Around 8.7% of the sample goes to the ten largest clones. Explained via the paper, the time point label denotes: pre-transplant. Material: CD4+ T cells from blood, obtained before liver transplant. These receptors all stem from a human donor who received a liver transplant.

This chain uses TRBV7-3 with TRBJ2-3; either TRBD1 or TRBD2 may fit D (5 bases each). Germline V gene data show CDR1 as SGHTA and CDR2 as FQGTGA. The CDR3 runs 16 residues. Deletions cut 0 bases from V and 5 bases from J, with 15 bases between. The CDR3 sequence: CASSLTQGRGKDTQYF. The CDR3 region has the DNA TGTGCCAGCAGCTTAACGCAGGGACGAGGGAAAGATACGCAGTATTTT.

The genes are TRBV11-2 and TRBJ2-2, with TRBD2 identical over 11 bases. V gave up 4 bases and J gave up 6 bases; unmatched junction bases: 7. Germline assignment: CDR1 SGHAT and CDR2 FQNNGV. The CDR3 length is 16 residues. The CDR3 nucleotides read TGTGCCAGCAGCTCACCTAGCGGGGGGCGGGCCGGGGAGCTGTTTTTT. This translates into CASSSPSGGRAGELFF.

CDR3 sequence reads: CSVEVLGGTGGRTDTQYF. CDR3 bases: TGCAGCGTTGAAGTCCTGGGGGGGACAGGGGGCAGAACAGATACGCAGTATTTT. The gene calls are TRBV29-1 and TRBJ2-3; 12 bases fit TRBD1. V dropped 1 base and J dropped 3; count of bases not matched to a gene: 11. The CDR3 covers 18 residues. CDR1 and CDR2 (germline): SQVTM, ANQGSEA.

The rearrangement joins TRBV29-1 to TRBJ2-5; 7 bases fit TRBD1. V was pared by 7 bases and J by 5 bases, with 10 bases of the junction left unmatched. The V gene's germline CDR1 is SQVTM and CDR2 ANQGSEA. The CDR3 loop spans 13 amino acids. Here the CDR3 reads CSARGQSSETQYF. As DNA, the CDR3 is TGCAGCGCTAGGGGGCAGAGTTCGGAGACCCAGTACTTC.

The genes are TRBV29-1 and TRBJ1-4; D perhaps matches TRBD1 (6 bases). V was pared by 7 bases and J by 8 bases, with 17 bases between. This CDR3 region has 13 residues. Germline V gene data show CDR1 as SQVTM and CDR2 as ANQGSEA. The CDR3 spells CSAGGQGGEKLFF. The CDR3 bases are TGCAGCGCCGGGGGGCAGGGTGGGGAAAAACTGTTTTTT.

The chain links TRBV7-9 to TRBJ2-7, with D tentatively TRBD2 (6 bases). In germline, CDR1 is SEHNR, CDR2 FQNEAQ (reference sequence). This CDR3 has 13 amino acids. V was shortened by 3 bases and J by 6 bases, with 12 bases between the two germline ends. CDR3 loop: CASSLQPGGEQYF. As DNA, the CDR3 is TGTGCCAGCAGCTTGCAGCCCGGGGGCGAGCAGTACTTC.

The gene calls are TRBV2 and TRBJ2-3, with D possibly TRBD1 on 5 matching bases. The length of the CDR3 is 14 residues. Per germline, CDR1 SNHLY and CDR2 FYNNEI. Deletions cut 4 bases from V and 1 base from J, with 9 bases between. For the CDR3, the DNA is TGTGCCAGCAGTGTCGACAGCCGCACAGATACGCAGTATTTT. It specifies CASSVDSRTDTQYF.

The gene calls are TRBV27 and TRBJ1-2; D not certain. Germline V CDR1 and CDR2: MNHEY, SMNVEV (reference sequence). This CDR3 contains 12 residues. Trimming removed 9 bases from V and 5 bases from J, with 13 bases in between. CDR3: CASYSVSYGYTF. In DNA form, the CDR3 reads TGTGCCAGTTACAGCGTATCGTATGGCTACACCTTC.

The chain is built from TRBV6-6 and TRBJ1-4, with TRBD1 matching over 8 bases. The V gene end was trimmed by 0 bases and the J gene end by 8 bases; junction bases not matched to a gene: 5. The CDR3 covers 15 residues. Germline CDR1 reads MNHNY; CDR2 reads SVGAGI (reference sequence). DNA of the CDR3: TGTGCCAGCAGTTACTCGGGACAGGTTAAGGAAAAACTGTTTTTT. Encoded protein: CASSYSGQVKEKLFF.

V gene TRBV9 combines with J gene TRBJ1-1; unclear D gene. Trimming removed 2 bases from V and 4 bases from J, with 12 bases in between. The CDR3 sequence is 14 residues long. From germline, CDR1 is SGDLS and CDR2 YYNGEE. The CDR3: CASSVDPEGTEAFF. DNA for the CDR3: TGTGCCAGCAGCGTGGATCCAGAGGGCACTGAAGCTTTCTTT.

Sample share makes this clone medium-sized. J is TRBJ2-5 and V is TRBV11-2; 13 bases agree with TRBD2. The V gene end was trimmed by 5 bases and the J gene end by 4 bases; junction bases not matched to a gene: 10. The CDR3 consists of 17 residues. The V gene's germline CDR1 is SGHAT and CDR2 FQNNGV. CDR3 in DNA: TGTGCCAGCAGCCCCGCATGGACTAGCGGGGGCGGAGAGACCCAGTACTTC. It specifies CASSPAWTSGGGETQYF. The whole variable domain, filled in from reference TRBV11-2 and TRBJ2-5, reads EAGVAQSPRYKIIEKRQSVAFWCNPISGHATLYWYQQILGQGPKLLIQFQNNGVVDDSQLPKDRFSAERLKGVDSTLKIQPAKLEDSAVYLCASSPAWTSGGGETQYFGPGTRLLVL.

Notes on this clone: The sample carries other DNA sequences with the same CDR3. The chain couples TRBV28 to TRBJ1-2; D is unresolved. Trimming pared 3 bases from V and 8 bases from J, leaving 10 bases between. The CDR3 runs 12 residues. The germline gives CDR1 MDHEN, CDR2 SYDVKM. The CDR3 loop reads CASSFAGWGYTF. Here the CDR3 DNA reads TGTGCCAGCAGTTTCGCAGGATGGGGCTACACCTTC.

The chain couples TRBV28 to TRBJ2-7; D ambiguous. V dropped 8 bases and J dropped 2 bases, with 16 bases sitting between them. This CDR3 has 14 residues. Germline-derived CDR1 and CDR2 are MDHEN and SYDVKM. The CDR3, as DNA: TGTGCCAGCGTTGCCGGGCCCAGCCCCTACGAGCAGTACTTC. This codes for CASVAGPSPYEQYF.

The V and J genes are TRBV15 and TRBJ1-1; a possible D gene is TRBD1 (6 bases). CDR1 LNHNV and CDR2 YYDKDF come from the germline V gene (reference sequence). V dropped 4 bases and J dropped 2 bases, with 11 bases sitting between them. The CDR3 length is 14 residues. The CDR3 bases are TGTGCCACCAGCACTAGGGGGGTAAACACTGAAGCTTTCTTT. Translation gives CATSTRGVNTEAFF.

The chain carries TRBV5-1 and TRBJ1-4; perhaps TRBD1 as D (6 bases). V shed 3 bases and J shed 8 bases, with 14 bases lying between them. CDR1 SGHRS and CDR2 YFSETQ come from the germline V gene. The CDR3 extends over 14 amino acids. The DNA of the CDR3 is TGCGCCAGCAGCTCCAGGGGACAATCGGAAAAACTGTTTTTT. It encodes CASSSRGQSEKLFF.

This clone was observed a few times. The genes are TRBV10-3 and TRBJ1-2, with 7 bases matching TRBD1. Looked up from germline, CDR1 is ENHRY and CDR2 is SYGVKD. The CDR3 has 13 residues. With 3 bases clipped from V and 7 bases from J, the junction kept 5 bases outside the gene matches. CDR3 region: CAISDLTGLGYTF. DNA for the CDR3: TGTGCCATCAGTGACTTGACAGGGCTTGGCTACACCTTC.

This chain joins TRBV1 and TRBJ2-2; the table's D call TRBD2 went unverified against the DNA. TRBV1 is termed a pseudogene. The CDR3 extends over 15 amino acids. The CDR3 sequence: CTSSNLMGLGGELFF. The CDR3 region has the DNA TGCACCAGCAGCAATCTTATGGGACTAGGCGGGGAGCTGTTTTTT.

This clone was seen a single time. The chain links TRBV27 to TRBJ2-7, with D tentatively TRBD1 (6 bases). The V and J ends lost 5 bases and 7 bases respectively, with 15 bases between them. CDR1 is MNHEY, CDR2 SMNVEV, per germline (reference sequence). The CDR3 spans 13 residues. In DNA form, the CDR3 reads TGTGCCAGCAGTGTGTACTCAGGGGAGGAGCAGTACTTC. Protein: CASSVYSGEEQYF.

The chain employs TRBV5-1 and TRBJ2-1, with unresolved D. Germline CDR1 reads SGHRS; CDR2 reads YFSETQ. Trimming stripped 0 bases from V and 5 bases from J, with 9 bases between. This CDR3 comprises 14 residues. The CDR3 loop is CASSLVGQNNEQFF. In DNA, the CDR3 is TGCGCCAGCAGCTTGGTAGGGCAGAACAATGAGCAGTTCTTC.

The chain combines TRBV28 with TRBJ2-7; 10 positions agree with TRBD1. CDR3 length equals 13 residues. CDR1 is MDHEN and CDR2 is SYDVKM in the germline V gene. V was clipped by 10 bases and J by 4 bases; unmatched bases: 7. CDR3 sequence (DNA): TGTGCCACGAGACAGGGGGCGGTGTACGAGCAGTACTTC. Translation gives CATRQGAVYEQYF.

The J gene is TRBJ1-6, the V gene TRBV4-2; D remains ambiguous. Trimming cost V 1 base and J 9 bases, with 7 bases left between them. The CDR3 has 13 residues. Germline loops: CDR1 LGHNA, CDR2 YNFKEQ. The chain's CDR3 is CASSQAGSSPLHF. CDR3 DNA sequence: TGTGCCAGCAGCCAAGCGGGGAGTTCACCCCTCCACTTT.